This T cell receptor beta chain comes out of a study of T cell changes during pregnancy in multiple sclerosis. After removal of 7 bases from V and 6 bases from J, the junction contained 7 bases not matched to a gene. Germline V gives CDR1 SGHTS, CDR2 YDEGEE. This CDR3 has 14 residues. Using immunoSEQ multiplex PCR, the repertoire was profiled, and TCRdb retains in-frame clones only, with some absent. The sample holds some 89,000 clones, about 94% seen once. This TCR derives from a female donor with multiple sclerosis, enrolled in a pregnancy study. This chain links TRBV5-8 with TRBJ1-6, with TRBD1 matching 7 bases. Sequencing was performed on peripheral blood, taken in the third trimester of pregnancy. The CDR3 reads CASAKDRSNSPLHF. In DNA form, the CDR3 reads TGTGCCAGCGCAAAGGACAGGAGTAATTCACCCCTCCACTTT.